Listed here are 5 T cell receptor beta chains from one sample, sequenced in a study of blood T cells in healthy people across ages. Alongside a J-beta primer mix, a sample-barcoded 5' primer served in a second PCR lasting about 7 to 12 cycles. One entry per CDR3 protein, called by TCRdb with MiXCR from the 5' RACE reads. The table records about 1.4 million distinct CDR3 sequences, roughly 59% of them present only once. Sequences were obtained from blood. These receptors were taken from a man in his late teens or twenties in good health.

This clonotype occurred many times. The chain recombines TRBV29-1 with TRBJ2-7, with 7 bases matching TRBD1. Germline V gives CDR1 SQVTM, CDR2 ANQGSEA. V lost 1 base to trimming and J lost 0 bases; unmatched junction nucleotides: 0. This CDR3 region has 13 residues. CDR3 in amino acids: CSVEGDSSYEQYF. The CDR3 coding sequence is TGCAGCGTTGAAGGGGACAGCTCCTACGAGCAGTACTTC.

The V gene is TRBV24-1, the J gene TRBJ2-1, with D possibly matching TRBD2 (7 bases). Trimming pared 5 bases from V and 4 bases from J, leaving 17 bases between. Germline V lookup: CDR1 KGHDR, CDR2 SFDVKD. The CDR3 loop spans 16 amino acids. CDR3 DNA: TGTGCCACCAGTGCCCCTGGGGGGGGCCTATACAATGAGCAGTTCTTC. This codes for CATSAPGGGLYNEQFF.

This chain joins TRBV5-5 and TRBJ2-7, with D perhaps matching TRBD2 (6 bases). Trimming took 0 bases from V and 7 from J, leaving 11 bases between them. Germline lookup yields CDR1 SGHKS and CDR2 YYEKEE (reference sequence). CDR3 length: 13 amino acids. CDR3 in amino acids: CASSLGFGGEQYF. The CDR3 nucleotides read TGTGCCAGCAGCTTGGGCTTCGGGGGAGAGCAGTACTTC.

J is TRBJ2-1 and V is TRBV30, with TRBD1 identical over 10 bases. Per the germline V gene, CDR1 is GTSNPN and CDR2 is SVGIG (reference sequence). The trim removed 6 bases at V and 3 bases at J, leaving 8 bases unmatched. The CDR3 covers 15 residues. CDR3 sequence reads: CACRQGAGYYNEQFF. The CDR3, as DNA: TGTGCCTGTCGACAGGGGGCGGGTTACTACAATGAGCAGTTCTTC.

J is TRBJ2-1 and V is TRBV13; 7 positions match TRBD1. The V gene end was trimmed by 5 bases and the J gene end by 4 bases; junction bases not matched to a gene: 8. CDR1 PRHDT and CDR2 FYEKMQ come from the germline V gene (reference sequence). The CDR3 contains 15 residues. The DNA of the CDR3 is TGTGCCAGCAGCCATACCGGGACAGCATACAATGAGCAGTTCTTC. Its translation: CASSHTGTAYNEQFF.